This T cell receptor beta chain derives from a study of blood T cell repertoires in COVID-19. Study summary: Some COVID-19 samples were acute and others convalescent; all came from the United States, Italy and Spain.

The authors' processing: Quantification of nucleated cells was approximated via reference gene primer amplification. Only in-frame clones appear in the TCRdb table, and some are missing; sequencing was by immunoSEQ multiplex PCR. V, J and clone size were drawn from that table, and D and trimming were deduced from the DNA. The data show hundreds of thousands of clones, roughly 83% seen once. This CDR3 is built from 13 residues. CDR1 and CDR2 from the germline V gene are LNHDA and SQIVND (reference sequence). V gave up 9 bases and J gave up 7 bases; unmatched junction bases: 4. The sequence derives from a man aged 35-49 years with acute or convalescent COVID-19. Sequencing used peripheral blood. This chain connects TRBV19 to TRBJ1-6; the match to TRBD1 covers 9 bases. The CDR3: CASGQGQNSPLHF. CDR3 coding DNA: TGTGCCAGCGGACAGGGGCAAAATTCACCCCTCCACTTT.